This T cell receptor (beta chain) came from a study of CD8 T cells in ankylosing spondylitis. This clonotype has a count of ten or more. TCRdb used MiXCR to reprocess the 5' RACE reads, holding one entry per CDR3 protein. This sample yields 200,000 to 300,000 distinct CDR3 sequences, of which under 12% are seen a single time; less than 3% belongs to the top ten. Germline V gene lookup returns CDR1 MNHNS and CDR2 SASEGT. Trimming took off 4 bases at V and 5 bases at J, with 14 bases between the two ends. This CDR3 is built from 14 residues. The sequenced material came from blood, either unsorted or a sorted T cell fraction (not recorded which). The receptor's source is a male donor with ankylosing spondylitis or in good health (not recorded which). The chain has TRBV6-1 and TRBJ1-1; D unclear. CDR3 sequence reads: CASSAPPGRTEAFF. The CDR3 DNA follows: TGTGCCAGCAGTGCCCCGCCCGGGAGGACTGAAGCTTTCTTT.